The T cell receptor beta chain under discussion was sequenced for a study of type 1 and type 2 diabetes patients. Study-level background: Samples came from type 1 diabetic, type 2 diabetic or nondiabetic people, recruited in China.

The study, taken as a whole, reports: Highly-expanded CD4+ clones were few in type 2 diabetes, median one, roughly 4% of reads.

The PCR template was genomic DNA. Multiplex PCR with 30 forward and 13 reverse primers amplified the TCR beta CDR3. TCRdb reanalysed the multiplex PCR reads using MiXCR and keeps one entry per CDR3 protein. The sample has a few hundred thousand distinct CDR3 sequences, more than 45% seen once. There are 14 residues in the CDR3. Trimming removed 0 bases at V and 3 bases at J, with 9 bases between. Germline values: CDR1 MGHRA, CDR2 YSYEKL. This clonotype has only a few counts. Its specificity is not known. The J gene is TRBJ2-7, the V gene TRBV4-1; no firm D call. The receptor comes from a man between 18 and 29 years old with type 2 diabetes. The sample consisted of peripheral blood mononuclear cells (PBMCs). CDR3 nucleotide sequence: TGCGCCAGCAGCCAAGAACCAGCAGTCTACGAGCAGTACTTC. Translated, it gives CASSQEPAVYEQYF.